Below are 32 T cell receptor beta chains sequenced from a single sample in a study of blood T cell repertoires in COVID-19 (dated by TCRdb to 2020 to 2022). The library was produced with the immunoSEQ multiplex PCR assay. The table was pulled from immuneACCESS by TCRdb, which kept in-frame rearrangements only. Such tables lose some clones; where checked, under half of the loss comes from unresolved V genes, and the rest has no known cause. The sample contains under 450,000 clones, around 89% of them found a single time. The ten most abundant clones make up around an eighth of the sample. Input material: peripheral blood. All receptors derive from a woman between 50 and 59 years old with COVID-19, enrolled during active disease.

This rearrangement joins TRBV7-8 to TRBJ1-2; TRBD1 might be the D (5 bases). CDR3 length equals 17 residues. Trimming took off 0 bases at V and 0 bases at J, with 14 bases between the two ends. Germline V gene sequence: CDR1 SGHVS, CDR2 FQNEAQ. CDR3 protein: CASSLARRGLTNYGYTF. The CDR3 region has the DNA TGTGCCAGCAGCTTAGCGCGGAGGGGACTAACTAACTATGGCTACACCTTC.

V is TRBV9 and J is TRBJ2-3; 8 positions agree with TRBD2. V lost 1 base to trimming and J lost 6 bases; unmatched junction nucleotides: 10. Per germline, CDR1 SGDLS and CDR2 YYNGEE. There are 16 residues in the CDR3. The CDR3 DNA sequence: TGTGCCAGCAGCGTAAGTGTCGGACGGGAGGGGGATACGCAGTATTTT. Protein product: CASSVSVGREGDTQYF.

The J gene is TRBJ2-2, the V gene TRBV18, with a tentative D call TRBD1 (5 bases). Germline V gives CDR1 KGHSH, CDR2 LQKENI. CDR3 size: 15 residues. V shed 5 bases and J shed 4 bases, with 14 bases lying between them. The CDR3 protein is CASSSRVDSTGELFF. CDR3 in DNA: TGTGCCAGCTCATCCAGGGTTGATAGCACCGGGGAGCTGTTTTTT.

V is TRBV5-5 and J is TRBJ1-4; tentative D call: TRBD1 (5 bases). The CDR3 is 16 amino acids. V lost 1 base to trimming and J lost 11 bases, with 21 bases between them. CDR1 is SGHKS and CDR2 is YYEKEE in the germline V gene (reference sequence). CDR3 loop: CASSLIVRQGGEKLFF. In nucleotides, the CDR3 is TGTGCCAGCAGCTTGATCGTCCGGCAGGGTGGAGAGAAACTGTTTTTT.

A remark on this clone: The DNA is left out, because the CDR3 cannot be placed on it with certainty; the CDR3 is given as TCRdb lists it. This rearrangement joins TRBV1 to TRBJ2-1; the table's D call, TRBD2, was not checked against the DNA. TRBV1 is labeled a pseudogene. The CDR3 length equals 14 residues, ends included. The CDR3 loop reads CTSIWGGGAGEQFF.

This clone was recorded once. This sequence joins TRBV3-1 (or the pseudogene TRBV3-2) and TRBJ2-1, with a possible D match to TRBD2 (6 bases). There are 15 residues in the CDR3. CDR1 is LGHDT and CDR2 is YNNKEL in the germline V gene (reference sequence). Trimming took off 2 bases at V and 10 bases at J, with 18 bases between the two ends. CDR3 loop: CASSQLATSSWEQFF. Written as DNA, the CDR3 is TGTGCCAGCAGCCAACTAGCGACATCCTCCTGGGAGCAGTTCTTC.

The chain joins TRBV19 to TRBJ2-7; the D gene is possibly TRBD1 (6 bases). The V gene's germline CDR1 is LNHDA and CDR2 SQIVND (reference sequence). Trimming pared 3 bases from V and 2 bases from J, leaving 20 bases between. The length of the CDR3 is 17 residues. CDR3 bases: TGTGCCAGTAGTATCCTCCCGGGGCAGGGGTCGACCTACGAGCAGTACTTC. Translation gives CASSILPGQGSTYEQYF.

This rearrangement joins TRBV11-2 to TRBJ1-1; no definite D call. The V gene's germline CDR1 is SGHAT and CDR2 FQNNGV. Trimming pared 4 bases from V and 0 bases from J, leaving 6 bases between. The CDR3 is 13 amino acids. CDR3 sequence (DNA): TGTGCCAGCAGCTCCCCAGTGAACACTGAAGCTTTCTTT. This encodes CASSSPVNTEAFF.

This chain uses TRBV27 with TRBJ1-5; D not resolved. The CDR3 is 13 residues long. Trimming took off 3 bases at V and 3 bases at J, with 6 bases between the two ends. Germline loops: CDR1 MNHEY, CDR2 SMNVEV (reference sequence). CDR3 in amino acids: CASSLRINQPQHF. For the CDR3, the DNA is TGTGCCAGCAGTTTGCGGATCAATCAGCCCCAGCATTTT.

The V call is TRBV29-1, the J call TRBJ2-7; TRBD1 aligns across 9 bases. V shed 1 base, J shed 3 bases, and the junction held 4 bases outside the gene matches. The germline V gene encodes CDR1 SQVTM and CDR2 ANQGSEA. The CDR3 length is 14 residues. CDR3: CSVEAGQGYYEQYF. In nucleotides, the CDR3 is TGCAGCGTTGAAGCGGGACAGGGTTACTACGAGCAGTACTTC.

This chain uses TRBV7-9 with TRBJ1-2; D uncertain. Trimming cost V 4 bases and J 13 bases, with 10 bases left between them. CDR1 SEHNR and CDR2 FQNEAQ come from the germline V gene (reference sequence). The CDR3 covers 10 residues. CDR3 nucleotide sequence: TGTGCCAGCAGCTCCCTCATGAGCACCTTC. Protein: CASSSLMSTF.

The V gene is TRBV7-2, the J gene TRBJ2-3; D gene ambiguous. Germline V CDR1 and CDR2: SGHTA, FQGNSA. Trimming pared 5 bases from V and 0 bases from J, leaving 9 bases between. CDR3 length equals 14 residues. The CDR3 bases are TGTGCCAGCAGCCCCTTGTTAAGCACAGATACGCAGTATTTT. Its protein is CASSPLLSTDTQYF.

The CDR3 region has the DNA TGTGCCAGCCGGGGACAGACCAATCAGCCCCAGCATTTT. Translating gives CASRGQTNQPQHF. The genes are TRBV2 and TRBJ1-5; TRBD1 matches 7 bases. V gave up 8 bases and J gave up 3 bases; unmatched junction bases: 4. Per germline, CDR1 SNHLY and CDR2 FYNNEI. The CDR3 has 13 residues.

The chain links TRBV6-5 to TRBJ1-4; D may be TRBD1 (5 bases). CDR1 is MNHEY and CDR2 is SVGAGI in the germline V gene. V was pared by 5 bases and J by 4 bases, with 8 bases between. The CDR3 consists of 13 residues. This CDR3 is CASSRGINEKLFF. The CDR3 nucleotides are TGTGCCAGCAGTCGGGGGATTAATGAAAAACTGTTTTTT.

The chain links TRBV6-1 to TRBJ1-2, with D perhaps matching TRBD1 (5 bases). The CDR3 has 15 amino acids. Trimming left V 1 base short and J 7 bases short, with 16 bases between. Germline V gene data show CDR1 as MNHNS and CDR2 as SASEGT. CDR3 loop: CASSEVGGERGGYTF. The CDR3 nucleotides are TGTGCCAGCAGTGAAGTGGGGGGGGAAAGAGGTGGCTACACCTTC.

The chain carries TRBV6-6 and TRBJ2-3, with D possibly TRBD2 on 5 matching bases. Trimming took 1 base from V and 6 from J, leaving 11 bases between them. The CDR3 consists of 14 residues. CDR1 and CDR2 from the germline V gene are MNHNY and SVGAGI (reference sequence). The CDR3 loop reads CASSYFEGRDTQYF. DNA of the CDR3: TGTGCCAGCAGTTACTTCGAGGGCAGGGATACGCAGTATTTT.

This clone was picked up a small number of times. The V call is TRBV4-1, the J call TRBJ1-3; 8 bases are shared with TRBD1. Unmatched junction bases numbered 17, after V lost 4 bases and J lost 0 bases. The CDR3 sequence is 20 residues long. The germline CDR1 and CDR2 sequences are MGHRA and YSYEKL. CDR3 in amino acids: CASSPTQPQGAYPSGNTIYF. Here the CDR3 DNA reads TGCGCCAGCAGCCCGACTCAACCCCAGGGGGCTTACCCCTCTGGAAACACCATATATTTT.

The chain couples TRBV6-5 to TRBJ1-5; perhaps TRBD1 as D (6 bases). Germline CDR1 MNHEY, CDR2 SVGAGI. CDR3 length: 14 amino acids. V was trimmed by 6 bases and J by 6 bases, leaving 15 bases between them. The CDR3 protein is CASRSTGRGQPQHF. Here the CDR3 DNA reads TGTGCCAGCAGATCAACAGGGAGGGGTCAGCCCCAGCATTTT.

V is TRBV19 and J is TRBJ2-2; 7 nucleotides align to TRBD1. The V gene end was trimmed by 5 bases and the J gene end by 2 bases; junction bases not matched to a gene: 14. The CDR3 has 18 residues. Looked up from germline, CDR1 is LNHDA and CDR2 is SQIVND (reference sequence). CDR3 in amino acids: CASSDVRFDRVNTGELFF. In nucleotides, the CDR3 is TGTGCCAGTAGTGACGTACGCTTCGACAGGGTAAACACCGGGGAGCTGTTTTTT.

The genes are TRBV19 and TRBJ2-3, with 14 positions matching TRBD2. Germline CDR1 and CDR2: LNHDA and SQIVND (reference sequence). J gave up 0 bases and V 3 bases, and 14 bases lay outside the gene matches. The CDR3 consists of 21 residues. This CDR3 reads CASSMFSGTSGGTTSTDTQYF. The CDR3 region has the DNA TGTGCCAGTAGTATGTTCTCTGGGACTAGCGGGGGTACCACTAGCACAGATACGCAGTATTTT.

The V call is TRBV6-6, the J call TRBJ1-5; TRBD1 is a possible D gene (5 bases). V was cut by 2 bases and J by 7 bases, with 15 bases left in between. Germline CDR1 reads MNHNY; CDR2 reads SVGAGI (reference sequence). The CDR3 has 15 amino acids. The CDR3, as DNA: TGTGCCAGCAGTTACGGCGGGGAGGGGCAGCAGCCCCAGCATTTT. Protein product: CASSYGGEGQQPQHF.

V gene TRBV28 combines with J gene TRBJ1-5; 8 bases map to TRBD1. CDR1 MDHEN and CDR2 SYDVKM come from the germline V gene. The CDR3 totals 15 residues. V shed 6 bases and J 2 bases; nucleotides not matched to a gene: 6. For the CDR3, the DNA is TGTGCCAGCAGAATAGACAGGGGCGGCAATCAGCCCCAGCATTTT. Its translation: CASRIDRGGNQPQHF.

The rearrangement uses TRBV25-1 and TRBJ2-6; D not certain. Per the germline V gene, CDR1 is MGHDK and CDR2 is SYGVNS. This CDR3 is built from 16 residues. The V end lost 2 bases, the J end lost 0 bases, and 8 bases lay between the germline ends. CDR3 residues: CASSEHRYSGANVLTF. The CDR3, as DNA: TGTGCCAGCAGTGAACACAGATACTCTGGGGCCAACGTCCTGACTTTC.

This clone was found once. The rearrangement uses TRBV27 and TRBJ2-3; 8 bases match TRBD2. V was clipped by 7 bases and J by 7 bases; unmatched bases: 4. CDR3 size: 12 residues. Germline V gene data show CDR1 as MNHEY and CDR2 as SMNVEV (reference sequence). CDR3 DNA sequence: TGTGCCAGCAACGGGGGGGCCAATACGCAGTATTTT. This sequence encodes CASNGGANTQYF.

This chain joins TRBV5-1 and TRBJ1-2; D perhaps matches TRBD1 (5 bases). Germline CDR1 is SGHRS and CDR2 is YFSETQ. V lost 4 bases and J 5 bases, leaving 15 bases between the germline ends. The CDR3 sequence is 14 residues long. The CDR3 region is CASSPGESEYGYTF. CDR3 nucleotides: TGCGCCAGCAGCCCGGGGGAAAGTGAATATGGCTACACCTTC.

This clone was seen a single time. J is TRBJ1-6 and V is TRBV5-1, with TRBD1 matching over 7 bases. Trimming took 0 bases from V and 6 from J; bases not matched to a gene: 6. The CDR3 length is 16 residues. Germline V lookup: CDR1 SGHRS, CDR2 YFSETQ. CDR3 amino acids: CASSLEGGPSNSPLHF. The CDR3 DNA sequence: TGCGCCAGCAGCTTGGAAGGGGGCCCTAGTAATTCACCCCTCCACTTT.

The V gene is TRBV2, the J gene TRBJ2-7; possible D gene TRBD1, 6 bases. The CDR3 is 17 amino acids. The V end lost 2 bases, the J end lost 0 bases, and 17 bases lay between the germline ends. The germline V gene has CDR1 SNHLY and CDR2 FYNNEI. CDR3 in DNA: TGTGCCAGCAGTGAAATAGGGGACAAGCAACTCTCCTACGAGCAGTACTTC. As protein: CASSEIGDKQLSYEQYF. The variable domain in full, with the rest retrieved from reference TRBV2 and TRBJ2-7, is EPEVTQTPSHQVTQMGQEVILRCVPISNHLYFYWYRQILGQKVEFLVSFYNNEISEKSEIFDDQFSVERPDGSNFTLKIRSTKLEDSAMYFCASSEIGDKQLSYEQYFGPGTRLTVT.

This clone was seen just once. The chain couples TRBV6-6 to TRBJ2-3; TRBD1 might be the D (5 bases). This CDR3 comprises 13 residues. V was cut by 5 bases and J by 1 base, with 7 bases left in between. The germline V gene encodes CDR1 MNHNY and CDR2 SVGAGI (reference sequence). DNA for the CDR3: TGTGCCAGCAGTAGGGGCCGCACAGATACGCAGTATTTT. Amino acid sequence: CASSRGRTDTQYF.

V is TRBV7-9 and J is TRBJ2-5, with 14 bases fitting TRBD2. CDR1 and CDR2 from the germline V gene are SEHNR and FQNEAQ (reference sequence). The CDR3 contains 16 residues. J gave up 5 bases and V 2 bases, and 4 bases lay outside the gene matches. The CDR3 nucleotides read TGTGCCAGCAGCTTACGGGGACTAGCGGGGGTGGAGACCCAGTACTTC. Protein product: CASSLRGLAGVETQYF.

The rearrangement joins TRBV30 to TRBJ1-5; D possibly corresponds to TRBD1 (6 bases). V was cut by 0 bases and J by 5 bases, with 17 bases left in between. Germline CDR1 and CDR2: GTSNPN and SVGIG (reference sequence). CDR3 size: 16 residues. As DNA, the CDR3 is TGTGCCTGGAGTGTATATGGGGGCCAGGGAGATCAGCCCCAGCATTTT. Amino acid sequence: CAWSVYGGQGDQPQHF.

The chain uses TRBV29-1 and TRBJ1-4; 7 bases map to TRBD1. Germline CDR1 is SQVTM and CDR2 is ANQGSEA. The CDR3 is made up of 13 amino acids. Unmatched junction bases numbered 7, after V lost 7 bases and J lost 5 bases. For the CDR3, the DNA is TGCAGCGCTTGGGACAGTGCGAATGAAAAACTGTTTTTT. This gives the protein CSAWDSANEKLFF.

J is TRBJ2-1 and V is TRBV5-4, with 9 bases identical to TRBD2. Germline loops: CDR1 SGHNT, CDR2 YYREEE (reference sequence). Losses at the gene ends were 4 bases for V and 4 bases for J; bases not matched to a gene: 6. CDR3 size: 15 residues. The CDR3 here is CASSPRSGGYNEQFF. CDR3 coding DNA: TGTGCCAGCAGCCCGAGGAGCGGGGGGTACAATGAGCAGTTCTTC. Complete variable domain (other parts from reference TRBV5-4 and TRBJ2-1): ETGVTQSPTHLIKTRGQQVTLRCSSQSGHNTVSWYQQALGQGPQFIFQYYREEENGRGNFPPRFSGLQFPNYSSELNVNALELDDSALYLCASSPRSGGYNEQFFGPGTRLTVL.